A selection of T cell receptor beta chains follows, all from one sample in a study of blood T cells in healthy people across ages. MiXCR, run by TCRdb on the 5' RACE reads, gives a single entry per CDR3 protein. This table has hundreds of thousands of distinct CDR3 sequences, more than 40% appearing once. Sequenced sample: blood. These receptors were obtained from an older woman in good health. The CDR3 runs from the conserved cysteine through the conserved F or W. The D gene is left open where the match is weak. A clone size is listed for some rows: how often the clone was seen (once, few, many), or a class if it is expanded.

>TRBJ2-7|17|TRBD2|TRBV5-5|-
CASSPTPGLAGDHEQYF
TGTGCCAGCAGCCCTACACCTGGACTAGCGGGAGACCACGAGCAGTACTTC
>TRBJ2-5|15|TRBD2|TRBV29-1|medium-sized
CSVRVTSGRIETQYF
TGCAGCGTAAGAGTAACTAGCGGGAGGATTGAGACCCAGTACTTC
>TRBJ2-1|16|-|TRBV3-1|-
CASSQDRGYSYNEQFF
TGTGCCAGCAGCCAAGATAGAGGGTATTCCTACAATGAGCAGTTCTTC
>TRBJ2-7|14|-|TRBV14|few
CASSQIGKTYEQYF
TGTGCCAGCAGCCAAATAGGGAAAACCTACGAGCAGTACTTC
>TRBJ2-7|13|TRBD1|TRBV6-5|few
CASSQDRDNEQYF
TGTGCCAGCAGTCAGGACAGGGACAACGAGCAGTACTTC
>TRBJ2-7|12|-|TRBV6-5|once
CASSRSASEQYF
TGTGCCAGCAGCAGGAGTGCCTCCGAGCAGTACTTC
>TRBJ2-3|15|TRBD2|TRBV7-2|-
CASSYGTSGSDTQYF
TGTGCCAGCAGCTACGGGACTAGCGGGTCAGATACGCAGTATTTT
>TRBJ2-1|14|-|TRBV2|-
CASSEVSSYNEQFF
TGTGCCAGCAGTGAGGTCAGCTCCTACAATGAACAGTTCTTC
>TRBJ2-7|12|TRBD1|TRBV12-3/TRBV12-4|-
CASSTTGDTQYF
TGTGCCAGCAGTACGACAGGGGATACCCAGTACTTC
>TRBJ1-4|12|-|TRBV29-1|-
CSVQRADEKLFF
TGCAGCGTTCAAAGGGCGGATGAAAAACTGTTTTTT
>TRBJ2-5|16|-|TRBV3-1|-
CASSARLVGLQETQYF
TGTGCCAGCAGCGCTCGACTAGTGGGACTCCAAGAGACCCAGTACTTC
>TRBJ2-7|14|-|TRBV27|-
CASSGRGKSYEQYF
TGTGCCAGCAGCGGACGAGGGAAATCCTACGAGCAGTACTTC
>TRBJ1-1|13|-|TRBV7-2|few
CASSYRLNTEAFF
TGTGCCAGCAGCTACCGACTGAACACTGAAGCTTTCTTT
>TRBJ1-2|15|TRBD1|TRBV2|-
CASSASPGGSGGYTF
TGTGCCAGCAGCGCGAGTCCAGGGGGCTCGGGTGGCTACACCTTC
>TRBJ2-3|12|-|TRBV7-2|few
CASSPDRVAQYF
TGTGCCAGCAGCCCCGACAGAGTAGCGCAGTATTTT
>TRBJ2-2|16|TRBD1|TRBV7-7|-
CASSPWTGRRAGELFF
TGTGCCAGCAGTCCATGGACAGGGAGACGGGCCGGGGAGCTGTTTTTT
>TRBJ2-7|14|TRBD1|TRBV27|-
CASSYQTGGYEQYF
TGTGCCAGCAGTTACCAAACAGGGGGCTACGAGCAGTACTTC
>TRBJ2-3|20|TRBD2|TRBV10-3|few
CAISESQEAGDDGITDTQYF
TGTGCCATCAGTGAGTCCCAGGAAGCGGGGGATGACGGAATCACAGATACGCAGTATTTT
>TRBJ2-3|16|-|TRBV29-1|once
CSVESRGGNGADTQYF
TGCAGCGTTGAATCGAGGGGGGGCAATGGTGCAGATACGCAGTATTTT
>TRBJ1-6|13|TRBD1|TRBV6-1|few
CASKDRVFSPLHF
TGTGCCAGCAAGGACAGGGTATTTTCACCCCTCCACTTT